One sample yielded the 27 T cell receptor beta chains listed below, sequenced in a study of shared clonotypes between healthy human individuals. TCRdb's copy holds only in-frame clones and misses some; the assay was immunoSEQ multiplex PCR. The sample lists over 2 million clones, approximately 95% occurring once. The sample taken for sequencing was naive CD4+ T cells sorted from blood. Subset meaning: CD45RA+ positively selected. Receptors were obtained from a man aged 18 to 29 in good health.

Of note for this clone: The sample has other DNA sequences that encode this CDR3 too. V gene TRBV19 combines with J gene TRBJ1-1, with a possible D match to TRBD1 (5 bases). Trimming pared 3 bases from V and 0 bases from J, leaving 8 bases between. Germline V gene lookup returns CDR1 LNHDA and CDR2 SQIVND (reference sequence). This CDR3 has 14 amino acids. Written as DNA, the CDR3 is TGTGCCAGTAGTATCGGGACTGTGAACACTGAAGCTTTCTTT. Its translation: CASSIGTVNTEAFF.

The chain is built from TRBV5-8 and TRBJ2-7; D is perhaps TRBD1 (6 bases). Germline values: CDR1 SGHTS, CDR2 YDEGEE. Deletions cut 4 bases from V and 4 bases from J, with 12 bases between. The CDR3 runs to 13 residues. The CDR3 DNA reads TGTGCCAGCAGCAGCCGGGACAATTACGAGCAGTACTTC. It yields the protein CASSSRDNYEQYF. Filled out from reference TRBV5-8 and TRBJ2-7, the complete variable domain reads EAGVTQSPTHLIKTRGQQATLRCSPISGHTSVYWYQQALGLGLQFLLWYDEGEERNRGNFPPRFSGRQFPNYSSELNVNALELEDSALYLCASSSRDNYEQYFGPGTRLTVT.

Comments on this clone: The junction differs from germline at one of its ends, possibly a read error. CDR3 nucleotide sequence: TGTGCCAGCAGGTTGGGGGCGTTGGACACTGAAGCTTTCTTT. Translated: CASRLGALDTEAFF. This chain links TRBV5-4 with TRBJ1-1; D is possibly TRBD1 (6 bases). From germline, CDR1 is SGHNT and CDR2 YYREEE (reference sequence). This CDR3 region has 14 residues.

This clone was counted once. The rearrangement joins TRBV2 to TRBJ2-1; D may correspond to TRBD1 or TRBD2 (5 bases each). V was clipped by 4 bases and J by 0 bases, with 13 bases between them. The CDR3 covers 16 residues. Germline V CDR1 and CDR2: SNHLY, FYNNEI. CDR3 in amino acids: CASSGDRSRSYNEQFF. The DNA for the CDR3 is TGTGCCAGCAGTGGGGACCGATCTCGCTCCTACAATGAGCAGTTCTTC.

Regarding this clone: Other DNA sequences within the sample encode an identical CDR3. This rearrangement joins TRBV2 to TRBJ2-7; possible D gene TRBD1, 6 bases. CDR3 size: 11 residues. The germline V gene has CDR1 SNHLY and CDR2 FYNNEI. Trimming shortened V by 5 bases and J by 5 bases, and 7 bases separated the two germline ends. The CDR3 loop is CASSYRDEQYF. CDR3 DNA sequence: TGTGCCAGCAGTTACAGGGACGAGCAGTACTTC. The whole variable domain, remainder taken from reference TRBV2 and TRBJ2-7, is EPEVTQTPSHQVTQMGQEVILRCVPISNHLYFYWYRQILGQKVEFLVSFYNNEISEKSEIFDDQFSVERPDGSNFTLKIRSTKLEDSAMYFCASSYRDEQYFGPGTRLTVT.

The chain has TRBV6-5 and TRBJ2-1; 8 bases align to TRBD2. This CDR3 is built from 15 residues. V dropped 7 bases and J dropped 8; count of bases not matched to a gene: 13. Germline lookup yields CDR1 MNHEY and CDR2 SVGAGI. The chain's CDR3 is CASNHGTSRNDEQFF. DNA for the CDR3: TGTGCCAGCAACCACGGGACTAGTAGAAACGATGAGCAGTTCTTC.

The rearrangement joins TRBV19 to TRBJ2-7, with D perhaps matching TRBD1 (6 bases). This CDR3 spans 14 amino acids. The V gene lost 5 bases and the J gene lost 4 bases, with 15 bases spanning the gap. CDR1 and CDR2 from the germline V gene are LNHDA and SQIVND (reference sequence). The DNA of the CDR3 is TGTGCCAGTAGTGTCACAGGGTCATGGTACGAGCAGTACTTC. This translates into CASSVTGSWYEQYF.

The chain employs TRBV6-5 and TRBJ2-1; tentatively, D is TRBD1 or TRBD2 (5 bases each). CDR1 MNHEY and CDR2 SVGAGI come from the germline V gene. The CDR3 totals 15 residues. The germline V and J ends were trimmed by 4 bases and 3 bases, with 13 bases remaining between them. CDR3 DNA sequence: TGTGCCAGCAGTTCCGCTGGGACGATCTACAATGAGCAGTTCTTC. Translation: CASSSAGTIYNEQFF.

The sample holds one count of this clone. J is TRBJ2-2 and V is TRBV9; weak D call: TRBD2 (5 bases). This CDR3 has 14 amino acids. V shed 0 bases and J shed 6 bases, with 9 bases lying between them. The germline gives CDR1 SGDLS, CDR2 YYNGEE. CDR3 residues: CASSVAGVAGELFF. CDR3 bases: TGTGCCAGCAGCGTAGCCGGGGTCGCCGGGGAGCTGTTTTTT.

V gene TRBV5-1 combines with J gene TRBJ2-1; 8 bases are shared with TRBD2. This CDR3 spans 17 amino acids. V was pared by 4 bases and J by 0 bases, with 9 bases of the junction left unmatched. CDR1 SGHRS and CDR2 YFSETQ come from the germline V gene. The CDR3 protein is CASSPPTSGSSYNEQFF. In DNA form, the CDR3 reads TGCGCCAGCAGCCCCCCTACTAGCGGTAGCTCCTACAATGAGCAGTTCTTC.

The V call is TRBV7-9, the J call TRBJ1-3; 11 bases line up with TRBD1. The V gene end was trimmed by 5 bases and the J gene end by 2 bases; junction bases not matched to a gene: 5. From germline, CDR1 is SEHNR and CDR2 FQNEAQ (reference sequence). CDR3 length equals 16 residues. The CDR3 DNA reads as TGTGCCAGCAGCCTCCGGGACAGGGGGGCTGGAAACACCATATATTTT. Translating gives CASSLRDRGAGNTIYF.

Concerning this clone itself: Just one base apart from a much larger clone, this may be a read error. Other nucleotide sequences in the sample specify the same CDR3. V and J are TRBV18 and TRBJ2-5; 8 nucleotides line up with TRBD2. The CDR3 spans 13 residues. The V gene's germline CDR1 is KGHSH and CDR2 LQKENI. The ends lost 3 bases at V and 5 bases at J; junction bases unmatched: 2. This CDR3 is CASSPGLGETQYF. Here the CDR3 DNA reads TGTGCCAGCTCACCGGGACTAGGGGAGACCCAGTACTTC.

The chain combines TRBV14 with TRBJ2-7; 8 bases line up with TRBD2. The assigned J gene may be wrong: the sequence end matches TRBJ2-5 better. The CDR3 has 16 amino acids. Germline V lookup: CDR1 SGHDN, CDR2 FVKESK. CDR3 DNA sequence: TGTGCCAGCAGCCAATGGGCGGGGGGATTGGTGGAGACCCAGTACTTC. This sequence encodes CASSQWAGGLVETQYF.

The rearrangement links TRBV7-8 to TRBJ2-7, with D perhaps given as TRBD1 or TRBD2 (5 bases each). V lost 5 bases and J lost 3, with 14 bases in between. Germline V gene lookup returns CDR1 SGHVS and CDR2 FQNEAQ. The CDR3 loop spans 14 amino acids. The CDR3: CASSPRGRLYEQYF. CDR3 coding DNA: TGTGCCAGCAGCCCTCGGGGCCGCCTCTACGAGCAGTACTTC. The complete variable domain, with remaining parts taken from reference TRBV7-8 and TRBJ2-7, reads GAGVSQSPRYKVAKRGQDVALRCDPISGHVSLFWYQQALGQGPEFLTYFQNEAQLDKSGLPSDRFFAERPEGSVSTLKIQRTQQEDSAVYLCASSPRGRLYEQYFGPGTRLTVT.

The chain uses TRBV7-9 and TRBJ2-2, with 11 bases aligning to TRBD2. The CDR3 is 16 residues long. Germline trimming cut 5 bases from V and 6 bases from J; bases unmatched to any gene: 8. Germline values: CDR1 SEHNR, CDR2 FQNEAQ (reference sequence). This CDR3 is CASSPPLAGGAGELFF. In nucleotides, the CDR3 is TGTGCCAGCAGCCCCCCTCTAGCGGGGGGAGCCGGGGAGCTGTTTTTT.

The rearrangement uses TRBV7-9 and TRBJ2-5; D call uncertain. Germline CDR1 and CDR2: SEHNR and FQNEAQ (reference sequence). There are 13 residues in the CDR3. Between the trimmed V and J ends, which lost 3 bases and 4 bases, there was a span of 9 bases. The CDR3 nucleotides read TGTGCCAGCAGCTTCCAAGAGACAGAGACCCAGTACTTC. Its protein product is CASSFQETETQYF.

The rearrangement uses TRBV18 and TRBJ1-1; no reliable D call. V dropped 6 bases and J dropped 3 bases, with 17 bases sitting between them. Germline V gives CDR1 KGHSH, CDR2 LQKENI. This CDR3 is built from 15 residues. The CDR3 sequence is CASSSGVGSDTEAFF. The CDR3 DNA is TGTGCCAGCTCCAGTGGTGTAGGGTCGGACACTGAAGCTTTCTTT.

This rearrangement joins TRBV27 to TRBJ1-1; D is uncertain. CDR3 length equals 16 residues. V gave up 3 bases and J gave up 5 bases, with 19 bases separating them. Germline-derived CDR1 and CDR2 are MNHEY and SMNVEV (reference sequence). CDR3 sequence (DNA): TGTGCCAGCAGTTTGGGGTGGAGGGCAGCGGGAACTGAAGCTTTCTTT. Amino acid sequence: CASSLGWRAAGTEAFF.

The V and J genes are TRBV7-9 and TRBJ2-7; tentative D call: TRBD1 (5 bases). Germline lookup yields CDR1 SEHNR and CDR2 FQNEAQ (reference sequence). V gave up 3 bases and J gave up 3 bases, with 12 bases separating them. The CDR3 totals 14 residues. The CDR3 here is CASSFQDTIYEQYF. The CDR3 DNA is TGTGCCAGCAGCTTTCAGGACACCATCTACGAGCAGTACTTC.

This chain links TRBV6-5 with TRBJ2-7; 7 bases line up with TRBD1. CDR1 and CDR2 (germline): MNHEY, SVGAGI. The CDR3 extends over 14 amino acids. V lost 6 bases, J lost 6 bases, and 11 bases stayed unmatched. The CDR3, as DNA: TGTGCCAGCAGACACGGAGGACAGGTGGGCGAGCAGTACTTC. Translated: CASRHGGQVGEQYF.

This chain connects TRBV29-1 to TRBJ1-2, with a tentative D call TRBD1 (5 bases). V was trimmed by 0 bases and J by 8 bases, leaving 13 bases between them. Germline V gives CDR1 SQVTM, CDR2 ANQGSEA. The CDR3 covers 13 residues. In DNA form, the CDR3 reads TGCAGCGTTGAAGATATGAAGGGGAGGGGCTACACCTTC. This encodes CSVEDMKGRGYTF. Filled out from reference TRBV29-1 and TRBJ1-2, the complete variable domain reads SAVISQKPSRDICQRGTSLTIQCQVDSQVTMMFWYRQQPGQSLTLIATANQGSEATYESGFVIDKFPISRPNLTFSTLTVSNMSPEDSSIYLCSVEDMKGRGYTFGSGTRLTVV.

This chain joins TRBV5-4 and TRBJ1-1; D may be TRBD1 (6 bases). The CDR3 extends over 15 amino acids. The germline V and J ends were trimmed by 0 bases and 3 bases, with 12 bases remaining between them. Germline V lookup: CDR1 SGHNT, CDR2 YYREEE (reference sequence). In DNA, the CDR3 is TGTGCCAGCAGCTTGGCCGGCAGGGGAGACACTGAAGCTTTCTTT. Its translation is CASSLAGRGDTEAFF.

This clone was seen just once. The genes are TRBV14 and TRBJ1-6; no firm D call. V lost 0 bases and J lost 9, with 12 bases in between. This CDR3 has 15 residues. Germline V gene data show CDR1 as SGHDN and CDR2 as FVKESK. DNA of the CDR3: TGTGCCAGCAGCCAAGACGCGGGGAGTAGTTCACCCCTCCACTTT. Amino acids: CASSQDAGSSSPLHF.

The J gene is TRBJ1-1, the V gene TRBV30; D not resolved. Deletions cut 4 bases from V and 7 bases from J, with 10 bases between. The CDR3 extends over 11 amino acids. Per the germline V gene, CDR1 is GTSNPN and CDR2 is SVGIG (reference sequence). The CDR3 reads CAWITVGEAFF. The DNA for the CDR3 is TGTGCCTGGATTACCGTGGGTGAAGCTTTCTTT. Full variable domain (outside the CDR3, taken from reference TRBV30 and TRBJ1-1): SQTIHQWPATLVQPVGSPLSLECTVEGTSNPNLYWYRQAAGRGLQLLFYSVGIGQISSEVPQNLSASRPQDRQFILSSKKLLLSDSGFYLCAWITVGEAFFGQGTRLTVV.

This chain joins TRBV27 and TRBJ1-6, with D hard to call. Per germline, CDR1 MNHEY and CDR2 SMNVEV (reference sequence). Trimming pared 4 bases from V and 7 bases from J, leaving 8 bases between. The CDR3 has 13 amino acids. The CDR3 protein is CASSSWTNSPLHF. CDR3 nucleotides: TGTGCCAGCAGTTCTTGGACCAATTCACCCCTCCACTTT.

The chain employs TRBV5-6 and TRBJ1-2; 7 bases fit TRBD1. Germline loops: CDR1 SGHDT, CDR2 YYEEEE. V shed 1 base and J 8 bases; nucleotides not matched to a gene: 5. There are 13 residues in the CDR3. CDR3: CASSLKAGGGYTF. CDR3 DNA sequence: TGTGCCAGCAGCTTGAAGGCAGGGGGAGGCTACACCTTC.

This clone showed up just once. The chain joins TRBV9 to TRBJ2-5; D possibly matches TRBD1 or TRBD2 (5 bases each). Germline lookup yields CDR1 SGDLS and CDR2 YYNGEE. V lost 1 base and J 5 bases, leaving 9 bases between the germline ends. There are 13 residues in the CDR3. The CDR3 loop reads CASSVRGTETQYF. The CDR3 DNA reads as TGTGCCAGCAGCGTACGTGGGACGGAGACCCAGTACTTC. Together with reference TRBV9 and TRBJ2-5, the CDR3 gives the full variable domain: DSGVTQTPKHLITATGQRVTLRCSPRSGDLSVYWYQQSLDQGLQFLIQYYNGEERAKGNILERFSAQQFPDLHSELNLSSLELGDSALYFCASSVRGTETQYFGPGTRLLVL.